The 21 T cell receptor beta chains reported below all come from one sample, sequenced in a study of CD8+CD57+ T cells in acquired aplastic anemia. Genomic DNA provided the template from which TCR beta VDJ and CDR3 profiles were obtained. One entry per CDR3 protein results from TCRdb running MiXCR on the reads. The sample shows some 220,000 distinct CDR3 sequences, roughly 35% of them seen only once. Sequenced input: sorted CD4+, CD8+, or CD8+CD57+ T cells (not recorded which) from PBMCs. Every receptor here comes from a human donor in good health, serving as a control.

This clonotype was picked up many times. The rearrangement joins TRBV9 to TRBJ1-2, with 7 bases matching TRBD1. Germline trimming cut 4 bases from V and 4 bases from J; bases unmatched to any gene: 10. Germline CDR1 SGDLS, CDR2 YYNGEE. There are 15 residues in the CDR3. Written as DNA, the CDR3 is TGTGCCAGCAGCCCACCGACAGGGCACTCCTATGGCTACACCTTC. Translated, it gives CASSPPTGHSYGYTF.

This clonotype appeared a few times. This chain links TRBV5-4 with TRBJ2-1; no clear D. Deletions cut 0 bases from V and 2 bases from J, with 6 bases between. This CDR3 has 14 residues. The V gene's germline CDR1 is SGHNT and CDR2 YYREEE (reference sequence). The DNA of the CDR3 is TGTGCCAGCAGCTTGGGGGCCACCTACAATGAGCAGTTCTTC. Translated: CASSLGATYNEQFF.

The V and J genes are TRBV10-3 and TRBJ1-5; D is possibly TRBD1 (6 bases). V gave up 2 bases and J gave up 2 bases, with 13 bases separating them. CDR3 length: 16 residues. Germline V gives CDR1 ENHRY, CDR2 SYGVKD. The CDR3: CAISEPGGQGNQPQHF. The CDR3 DNA reads TGTGCCATCAGTGAGCCGGGGGGCCAGGGCAATCAGCCCCAGCATTTT.

This clonotype was found many times. The rearrangement joins TRBV14 to TRBJ2-7; 10 bases map to TRBD2. The V gene's germline CDR1 is SGHDN and CDR2 FVKESK. The CDR3 loop spans 17 amino acids. J gave up 7 bases and V 0 bases, and 12 bases lay outside the gene matches. The CDR3 DNA sequence: TGTGCCAGCAGCCAAGATCGCCTAGCGGGAGAGTCGGAAGAGCAGTACTTC. Amino acid sequence: CASSQDRLAGESEEQYF.

Points on this clonotype: The CDR3 ends on some other residue instead of the conserved phenylalanine or tryptophan, so this is likely a read error. The DNA is left out, because the CDR3 cannot be placed on it with certainty; the CDR3 is given as TCRdb lists it. V usage is TRBV25-1 and J usage is TRBJ1-4; the table's TRBD1 call for D was not verified on the DNA. Per the germline V gene, CDR1 is MGHDK and CDR2 is SYGVNS. The CDR3 is made up of 14 amino acids, end residues included. The CDR3 loop is CASSTGQGRTFFGQ.

The J gene is TRBJ2-1, the V gene TRBV7-9; D perhaps matches TRBD1 (6 bases). Germline V lookup: CDR1 SEHNR, CDR2 FQNEAQ (reference sequence). The CDR3 is 14 residues long. The V and J ends lost 6 bases and 11 bases respectively, with 20 bases between them. This chain's CDR3 is CASRAGQGNTQQFF. The CDR3 DNA reads TGTGCCAGCAGAGCTGGCCAGGGGAACACGCAGCAGTTCTTC.

The gene calls are TRBV4-1 and TRBJ2-3; perhaps TRBD2 as D (5 bases). This CDR3 has 14 amino acids. The V gene's germline CDR1 is MGHRA and CDR2 YSYEKL. The germline V and J ends were trimmed by 4 bases and 1 base, with 9 bases remaining between them. The CDR3 sequence is CASSRQEGTDTQYF. CDR3 DNA sequence: TGCGCCAGCAGCCGCCAGGAGGGCACAGATACGCAGTATTTT.

The chain couples TRBV2 to TRBJ2-5; D may be TRBD1 (6 bases). Germline CDR1 is SNHLY and CDR2 is FYNNEI. The CDR3 is 14 residues long. V was shortened by 2 bases and J by 5 bases, with 12 bases between the two germline ends. For the CDR3, the DNA is TGTGCCAGCAGTGAATGGGGGCAGGGTGAGACCCAGTACTTC. Its protein is CASSEWGQGETQYF.

Concerning this clonotype: The junction does not match germline at one end; this may be a read error. The chain couples TRBV2 to TRBJ2-4, with D tentatively TRBD1 or TRBD2 (5 bases each). This CDR3 has 13 amino acids. Germline V gives CDR1 SNHLY, CDR2 FYNNEI. CDR3 region: CATSESGRNIQYF. The CDR3 region has the DNA TGTGCCACCAGTGAGTCGGGACGCAATATTCAGTACTTC. Complete variable domain (other parts from reference TRBV2 and TRBJ2-4): EPEVTQTPSHQVTQMGQEVILRCVPISNHLYFYWYRQILGQKVEFLVSFYNNEISEKSEIFDDQFSVERPDGSNFTLKIRSTKLEDSAMYFCATSESGRNIQYFGAGTRLSVL.

This clonotype was found many times. The gene calls are TRBV20-1 and TRBJ2-7, with a weak D call TRBD1 (5 bases). Per germline, CDR1 DFQATT and CDR2 SNEGSKA (reference sequence). The CDR3 is 13 amino acids. V dropped 3 bases and J dropped 2 bases, with 11 bases sitting between them. CDR3: CSASGQVTYEQYF. The CDR3 DNA follows: TGCAGTGCTAGCGGACAAGTAACCTACGAGCAGTACTTC.

This clonotype was observed many times. The genes are TRBV6-1 and TRBJ1-5, with no clear D. This CDR3 has 14 residues. Per the germline V gene, CDR1 is MNHNS and CDR2 is SASEGT. V was trimmed by 3 bases and J by 2 bases, leaving 8 bases between them. The CDR3 sequence: CASSDENGNQPQHF. CDR3 sequence (DNA): TGTGCCAGCAGTGACGAGAATGGCAATCAGCCCCAGCATTTT.

This clonotype was found many times. This rearrangement joins TRBV24-1 to TRBJ2-2; tentative D call: TRBD2 (6 bases). V shed 3 bases and J shed 8 bases, with 12 bases lying between them. The length of the CDR3 is 14 residues. From germline, CDR1 is KGHDR and CDR2 SFDVKD. CDR3 DNA sequence: TGTGCCACCAGTGATCCCGGCGGGGCAGGGGAGCTGTTTTTT. Its translation is CATSDPGGAGELFF.

CDR3 in amino acids: CSAPRAYEQYF. The CDR3 DNA sequence: TGCAGTGCCCCTCGTGCCTACGAGCAGTACTTC. The chain combines TRBV20-1 with TRBJ2-7; D is ambiguous. This CDR3 contains 11 residues. Per the germline V gene, CDR1 is DFQATT and CDR2 is SNEGSKA (reference sequence). Trimming removed 6 bases at V and 2 bases at J, with 8 bases between.

This clonotype was seen many times. The chain joins TRBV9 to TRBJ1-6, with TRBD1 as a possible D gene (6 bases). Trimming cost V 0 bases and J 2 bases, with 12 bases left between them. CDR1 SGDLS and CDR2 YYNGEE come from the germline V gene. This CDR3 is built from 17 residues. The CDR3 DNA follows: TGTGCCAGCAGCGTAGAGAGGGGGTCGGCCTATAATTCACCCCTCCACTTT. Protein product: CASSVERGSAYNSPLHF.

This clonotype was counted many times. The chain joins TRBV5-5 to TRBJ1-2, with D possibly being TRBD1 (6 bases). The V gene's germline CDR1 is SGHKS and CDR2 YYEKEE (reference sequence). The CDR3 runs 13 residues. Trimming cost V 4 bases and J 7 bases, with 14 bases left between them. The chain's CDR3 is CASSGWGALGYTF. In nucleotides, the CDR3 is TGTGCCAGCAGCGGGTGGGGGGCCCTTGGCTACACCTTC. The full variable domain, rest sourced from reference TRBV5-5 and TRBJ1-2, is DAGVTQSPTHLIKTRGQQVTLRCSPISGHKSVSWYQQVLGQGPQFIFQYYEKEERGRGNFPDRFSARQFPNYSSELNVNALLLGDSALYLCASSGWGALGYTFGSGTRLTVV.

The V gene is TRBV15, the J gene TRBJ2-1, with D perhaps TRBD2 (6 bases). Germline V CDR1 and CDR2: LNHNV, YYDKDF (reference sequence). The CDR3 contains 15 residues. V lost 3 bases and J 7 bases, leaving 16 bases between the germline ends. This chain's CDR3 is CATSRTLGGENEQFF. The CDR3 DNA reads TGTGCCACCAGCAGGACCCTAGGAGGGGAGAATGAGCAGTTCTTC.

The sample holds many counts of this clonotype. This sequence joins TRBV5-5 and TRBJ2-7, with D unclear. CDR3 length equals 14 residues. Germline assignment: CDR1 SGHKS and CDR2 YYEKEE (reference sequence). The V end was cut by 0 bases, the J end by 2 bases, with 9 bases between. In DNA form, the CDR3 reads TGTGCCAGCAGCTTGGCGGACCCTCCCTACGAGCAGTACTTC. Translated: CASSLADPPYEQYF.

A note on this clonotype: The junction does not match germline at one end; this may be a read error. The chain joins TRBV10-3 to TRBJ1-4, with D uncertain. There are 14 residues in the CDR3. Per germline, CDR1 ENHRY and CDR2 SYGVKD. The CDR3 coding sequence is TGTGCCAGCAGTCCCTTCGGATATAATGAAAAACTGTTTTTT. Amino acid sequence: CASSPFGYNEKLFF.

The chain is built from TRBV7-7 and TRBJ2-5; 7 positions match TRBD1. CDR1 SSHAT and CDR2 FNYEAQ come from the germline V gene (reference sequence). The CDR3 runs to 15 residues. The J segment lost 5 bases and the V segment lost 2 bases, leaving 8 bases of the junction unmatched. CDR3 in amino acids: CASSLKGAERETQYF. Written as DNA, the CDR3 is TGTGCCAGCAGCTTAAAGGGGGCAGAAAGGGAGACCCAGTACTTC.

The chain is built from TRBV2 and TRBJ1-2, with a weak D call TRBD1 (5 bases). V was shortened by 3 bases and J by 4 bases, with 12 bases between the two germline ends. There are 14 residues in the CDR3. Germline CDR1 is SNHLY and CDR2 is FYNNEI. The CDR3 loop is CASSDLLGTYGYTF. The CDR3 DNA sequence: TGTGCCAGCAGTGATCTTTTGGGGACCTATGGCTACACCTTC. The complete variable domain, with remaining parts taken from reference TRBV2 and TRBJ1-2, reads EPEVTQTPSHQVTQMGQEVILRCVPISNHLYFYWYRQILGQKVEFLVSFYNNEISEKSEIFDDQFSVERPDGSNFTLKIRSTKLEDSAMYFCASSDLLGTYGYTFGSGTRLTVV.

Comment on this clonotype: A much larger clonotype is one base distant, so this may be a read error. The rearrangement links TRBV7-3 to TRBJ2-3; D is uncertain. Trimming took 4 bases from V and 0 from J, leaving 8 bases between them. This CDR3 is built from 14 residues. The germline gives CDR1 SGHTA, CDR2 FQGTGA. The CDR3 DNA reads TGTGCCAGCAGCTCCCAAAAGAGCACAGATACGCAGTATTTT. As protein: CASSSQKSTDTQYF.